The 22 T cell receptor beta chains below were found in one sample sequenced in a study of cytomegalovirus exposure and HLA in healthy donors (dated by TCRdb to about 2017). Libraries were prepared through the immunoSEQ multiplex PCR assay. As stored in TCRdb, this immuneACCESS dataset retains in-frame rearrangements with V and J assigned. A fraction of the clones does not appear; measured against another copy, unresolved V genes explain less than half of the discrepancy, and the remainder lacks a known reason. This sample holds some 150,000 clones; roughly 89% were observed only once. Roughly 4.3% of the sample goes to the ten largest clones. The sample comprised PBMCs. The receptors derive from a man aged 18 to 35 in good health and CMV-seropositive.

The rearrangement joins TRBV5-1 to TRBJ2-6, with 8 bases matching TRBD2. V lost 3 bases, J lost 2 bases, and 7 bases stayed unmatched. The CDR3 length is 17 residues. Per germline, CDR1 SGHRS and CDR2 YFSETQ. The CDR3 coding sequence is TGCGCCAGCAGCTCCCAGCCGGGGGGGGCTGGGGCCAACGTCCTGACTTTC. It translates to CASSSQPGGAGANVLTF. Together with reference TRBV5-1 and TRBJ2-6, the CDR3 gives the full variable domain: KAGVTQTPRYLIKTRGQQVTLSCSPISGHRSVSWYQQTPGQGLQFLFEYFSETQRNKGNFPGRFSGRQFSNSRSEMNVSTLELGDSALYLCASSSQPGGAGANVLTFGAGSRLTVL.

This chain links TRBV7-9 with TRBJ1-2; the D is unclear. The CDR3 spans 14 residues. CDR1 is SEHNR and CDR2 is FQNEAQ in the germline V gene (reference sequence). V gave up 4 bases and J gave up 4 bases, with 13 bases separating them. The CDR3 here is CASSSAGYPYGYTF. CDR3 DNA: TGTGCCAGCAGCTCGGCAGGTTACCCCTATGGCTACACCTTC.

This chain joins TRBV19 and TRBJ1-5; the D is unclear. The CDR3 consists of 17 residues. Germline V gene data show CDR1 as LNHDA and CDR2 as SQIVND (reference sequence). Trimming took 5 bases from V and 2 from J, leaving 19 bases between them. The CDR3 DNA reads as TGTGCCAGTAGTGCTGCATGGAAGAGGCGAGGCAATCAGCCCCAGCATTTT. It translates to CASSAAWKRRGNQPQHF.

This sequence joins TRBV30 and TRBJ2-1; perhaps TRBD1 as D (6 bases). Between the trimmed V and J ends, which lost 0 bases and 5 bases, there was a span of 23 bases. CDR1 and CDR2 from the germline V gene are GTSNPN and SVGIG (reference sequence). This CDR3 region has 18 residues. CDR3 bases: TGTGCCTGGAGTGTCGGGTTGTGGGGGCGACAGTCAAACAATGAGCAGTTCTTC. Its translation is CAWSVGLWGRQSNNEQFF.

The V call is TRBV10-3, the J call TRBJ2-1, with 12 bases aligning to TRBD2. The V gene's germline CDR1 is ENHRY and CDR2 SYGVKD. The CDR3 is 19 residues long. The trim removed 4 bases at V and 0 bases at J, leaving 10 bases unmatched. CDR3 sequence: CAISVLLAGGVNSYNEQFF. CDR3 coding DNA: TGTGCCATCAGTGTCTTACTAGCGGGGGGCGTAAACTCCTACAATGAGCAGTTCTTC.

The sample holds one count of this clone. J is TRBJ2-7 and V is TRBV27, with a tentative D call TRBD2 (7 bases). V was clipped by 7 bases and J by 0 bases, with 16 bases between them. CDR1 is MNHEY and CDR2 is SMNVEV in the germline V gene (reference sequence). The CDR3 totals 15 residues. The CDR3 region has the DNA TGTGCCAGCACACTAAGGGGGGGCAGCTCCTACGAGCAGTACTTC. It encodes CASTLRGGSSYEQYF.

The chain uses TRBV4-1 and TRBJ2-5; TRBD1 matches at 9 bases. Germline V gene sequence: CDR1 MGHRA, CDR2 YSYEKL. The J segment lost 5 bases and the V segment lost 4 bases, leaving 5 bases of the junction unmatched. CDR3 length: 14 amino acids. CDR3 DNA sequence: TGCGCCAGCAGCCTCACAGGGGGCAGGGAGACCCAGTACTTC. It is translated as CASSLTGGRETQYF.

This clone has just one count. V and J are TRBV18 and TRBJ2-1, with 12 bases matching TRBD1. The CDR3 consists of 15 residues. V lost 2 bases to trimming and J lost 10 bases; unmatched junction nucleotides: 6. CDR1 and CDR2 from the germline V gene are KGHSH and LQKENI. CDR3 protein: CASSPGGTGGEEQFF. CDR3 bases: TGTGCCAGCTCACCAGGGGGGACAGGGGGCGAAGAGCAGTTCTTC.

This rearrangement joins TRBV6-1 to TRBJ2-3; TRBD1 matches at 7 bases. The CDR3 contains 15 residues. CDR1 is MNHNS, CDR2 SASEGT, per germline. Losses at the gene ends were 0 bases for V and 4 bases for J; bases not matched to a gene: 4. The CDR3 protein is CASSEALQGADTQYF. CDR3 in DNA: TGTGCCAGCAGTGAAGCGCTTCAGGGGGCAGATACGCAGTATTTT.

The chain is built from TRBV10-3 and TRBJ2-1; D may be TRBD1 (6 bases). V was trimmed by 6 bases and J by 7 bases, leaving 10 bases between them. The CDR3 covers 12 residues. Germline V gene data show CDR1 as ENHRY and CDR2 as SYGVKD. The CDR3 region has the DNA TGTGCCATCAGGGAAACAGGGAATGAGCAGTTCTTC. The encoded protein is CAIRETGNEQFF.

The rearrangement joins TRBV1 to TRBJ1-5. TRBV1 is reported as a pseudogene. The CDR3 runs 15 residues. CDR3 residues: CTSSRRDWGNQPQHF. The CDR3 coding sequence is TGCACCAGCAGCCGCCGGGACTGGGGCAATCAGCCCCAGCATTTT.

The rearrangement links TRBV30 to TRBJ2-3; 11 nucleotides match TRBD2. The CDR3 loop spans 17 amino acids. Germline-derived CDR1 and CDR2 are GTSNPN and SVGIG (reference sequence). After removal of 3 bases from V and 1 base from J, the junction contained 9 bases not matched to a gene. The chain's CDR3 is CAWSGLAGGRGTDTQYF. The CDR3 DNA follows: TGTGCCTGGAGCGGCCTAGCGGGAGGAAGGGGCACAGATACGCAGTATTTT. The full variable domain, completed using reference TRBV30 and TRBJ2-3, is SQTIHQWPATLVQPVGSPLSLECTVEGTSNPNLYWYRQAAGRGLQLLFYSVGIGQISSEVPQNLSASRPQDRQFILSSKKLLLSDSGFYLCAWSGLAGGRGTDTQYFGPGTRLTVL.

V is TRBV27 and J is TRBJ1-1, with D perhaps matching TRBD1 (6 bases). Trimming removed 6 bases from V and 4 bases from J, with 12 bases in between. The germline V gene has CDR1 MNHEY and CDR2 SMNVEV (reference sequence). This CDR3 region has 13 residues. The CDR3 region is CASRGGRGTEAFF. The DNA of the CDR3 is TGTGCCAGCAGAGGGGGAAGGGGCACTGAAGCTTTCTTT.

The chain employs TRBV5-1 and TRBJ2-1; D not certain. The germline gives CDR1 SGHRS, CDR2 YFSETQ. The CDR3 runs to 15 residues. The V gene lost 0 bases and the J gene lost 4 bases, with 11 bases spanning the gap. The CDR3 sequence: CASSLGGGSYNEQFF. The CDR3 DNA sequence: TGCGCCAGCAGCTTGGGTGGCGGAAGTTACAATGAGCAGTTCTTC.

The CDR3 protein is CASSFGRAGGNEQFF. The CDR3 DNA sequence: TGTGCCAGCAGCTTTGGGCGAGCGGGGGGCAATGAGCAGTTCTTC. The rearrangement uses TRBV13 and TRBJ2-1, with 9 nucleotides matching TRBD2. CDR1 and CDR2 (germline): PRHDT, FYEKMQ (reference sequence). With V trimmed by 3 bases and J by 6 bases, 6 bases remained unmatched. CDR3 length equals 15 residues.

The chain combines TRBV7-2 with TRBJ1-4; no firm D call. Trimming removed 5 bases at V and 14 bases at J, with 18 bases between. In germline, CDR1 is SGHTA, CDR2 FQGNSA. This CDR3 is built from 13 residues. The CDR3: CASSELMKSLLFF. CDR3 nucleotide sequence: TGTGCCAGCAGCGAATTAATGAAAAGCTTGCTGTTTTTT.

The rearrangement joins TRBV30 to TRBJ1-6; the D is unclear. The CDR3 has 14 residues. Germline CDR1 GTSNPN, CDR2 SVGIG (reference sequence). V was shortened by 2 bases and J by 0 bases, with 5 bases between the two germline ends. The CDR3 sequence is CAWSLSSYNSPLHF. The CDR3 nucleotides are TGTGCCTGGAGTCTAAGCTCCTATAATTCACCCCTCCACTTT.

This chain joins TRBV28 and TRBJ1-2; 8 bases match TRBD1. With V trimmed by 6 bases and J by 7 bases, 10 bases remained unmatched. The CDR3 has 14 residues. Germline-derived CDR1 and CDR2 are MDHEN and SYDVKM. The CDR3 is CASSLQGAASGYTF. Here the CDR3 DNA reads TGTGCCAGCAGCCTCCAGGGGGCAGCTAGTGGCTACACCTTC.

The chain combines TRBV7-8 with TRBJ2-2; unclear D gene. The CDR3 is 12 residues long. CDR1 is SGHVS, CDR2 FQNEAQ, per germline. V dropped 7 bases and J dropped 6 bases, with 9 bases sitting between them. The CDR3 DNA reads as TGTGCCAGCACCCTAGAACCCGGGGAGCTGTTTTTT. It is translated as CASTLEPGELFF.

The chain recombines TRBV7-9 with TRBJ2-1; D might be TRBD2 (5 bases). The CDR3 is made up of 16 amino acids. Germline CDR1 reads SEHNR; CDR2 reads FQNEAQ (reference sequence). The ends were cut back, 6 bases at V and 6 bases at J, with 21 bases in the middle. The CDR3 bases are TGTGCCAGCAGGCCGACGTTTCTCTCCCGGGGCAATGAGCAGTTCTTC. Translation gives CASRPTFLSRGNEQFF.

The V and J genes are TRBV19 and TRBJ1-1; unclear D gene. The CDR3 extends over 15 amino acids. Trimming took 4 bases from V and 0 from J, leaving 12 bases between them. From germline, CDR1 is LNHDA and CDR2 SQIVND (reference sequence). The CDR3: CASSKDGNLNTEAFF. CDR3 DNA sequence: TGTGCCAGTAGTAAGGACGGGAATTTGAACACTGAAGCTTTCTTT.

This clone appeared once. This chain joins TRBV7-8 and TRBJ2-1, with D perhaps TRBD2 (6 bases). Trimming stripped 5 bases from V and 5 bases from J, with 16 bases between. The CDR3 has 15 residues. Germline CDR1 is SGHVS and CDR2 is FQNEAQ. CDR3 loop: CASSLISGLDNEQFF. The CDR3 DNA is TGTGCCAGCAGCCTCATTTCGGGACTCGACAATGAGCAGTTCTTC.